This is a list of T cell receptor beta chains from one sample in a study of blood T cell repertoires in COVID-19. Assay used: immunoSEQ multiplex PCR; TCRdb lists only in-frame clones, some missing. The sample shows about 180,000 clones, around 90% of them seen only once. The sequenced material came from PBMCs or T cells enriched from blood (not recorded which). The receptor source for this set is a woman younger than 35 who had recovered from COVID-19. Each CDR3 is given with its conserved first and last residue. Each record gives: D gene, J gene, clone size, V gene, CDR3 DNA, CDR3 protein. A D gene is named only where the DNA matches it firmly. Clone size is stated in some rows and not others, as once, few, many or a class when expanded.

>.|TRBJ2-7|.|TRBV7-2
TGTGCCAGCACCCCGGGAGCGTTGAGCTCCTACGAGCAGTACTTC
CASTPGALSSYEQYF
>TRBD1|TRBJ2-4|.|TRBV28
TGTGCCAGCAGCCAACAGGGGAAAAACATTCAGTACTTC
CASSQQGKNIQYF
>.|TRBJ2-4|.|TRBV28
TGTGCCAGCAGTCGTCCATCGGGAGCCAAAAACATTCAGTACTTC
CASSRPSGAKNIQYF
>.|TRBJ2-7|.|TRBV21-1
TGTGCCAGCAGCGCCCCGAGCCACGAGCAGTACTTC
CASSAPSHEQYF
>TRBD1|TRBJ1-1|.|TRBV3-1/TRBV3-2
TGTGCCAGCAGCCAGAACGACAGGGCTGTGAAGGGAGCTTTCTTT
CASSQNDRAVKGAFF
>.|TRBJ2-1|.|TRBV7-2
TGTGCCAGCAGCCCCATCGCGGGATCGACCGAGCAGTTCTTC
CASSPIAGSTEQFF
>.|TRBJ1-3|.|TRBV6-6
TGTGCCAGCGCCTCCCGGGGGGCGCGAGGAAACACCATATATTTT
CASASRGARGNTIYF
>.|TRBJ1-3|.|TRBV2
TGTGCCAGCAGTTCTACTGGAAACACCATATATTTT
CASSSTGNTIYF
>TRBD1|TRBJ1-1|.|TRBV7-9
TGTGCCAGCAGCTTGGGGGACAGAATGAACACTGAAGCTTTCTTT
CASSLGDRMNTEAFF
>.|TRBJ1-6|once|TRBV13
TGTGCCAGCTTGCGGAGCTCCTATAATTCACCCCTCCACTTT
CASLRSSYNSPLHF
>TRBD1|TRBJ2-7|.|TRBV6-8
TGTGCCAGCAGTTCCACCGGGACAGGGGGCTCCTACGAGCAGTACTTC
CASSSTGTGGSYEQYF
>.|TRBJ1-5|.|TRBV6-5
TGTGCCAGCAGGGCAGGGGATCAGCCCCAGCATTTT
CASRAGDQPQHF
>.|TRBJ2-7|.|TRBV5-1
TGCGCCAGCAGCTTGTATTCTAGGACAGACTCCTACGAGCAGTACTTC
CASSLYSRTDSYEQYF
>TRBD1|TRBJ2-7|.|TRBV4-1
TGCGCCAGCAGCTCCGGGGACAGGGGCTACGAGCAGTACTTC
CASSSGDRGYEQYF
>TRBD2|TRBJ2-7|.|TRBV29-1
TGCAGCGTTGCTTTCACACTAGCGAACGAGCAGTACTTC
CSVAFTLANEQYF
>.|TRBJ2-1|.|TRBV11-3
TGTGCCAGCAGCGTACCGGGGAATGAGCAGTTCTTC
CASSVPGNEQFF
>.|TRBJ2-7|.|TRBV6-5
TGTGCCAGCAGTTACTCCGCGGGCCGCTACGAGCAGTACTTC
CASSYSAGRYEQYF
>TRBD2|TRBJ2-7|.|TRBV28
TGTGCCAGCAGTTTCCCCGGGGGGGCATACGAGCAGTACTTC
CASSFPGGAYEQYF
>.|TRBJ1-4|.|TRBV28
TGTGCCAGCAGATACTCATATTCAACTAATGAAAAACTGTTTTTT
CASRYSYSTNEKLFF
>.|TRBJ2-1|few|TRBV19
TGTGCCAGTAGTTTAGTGAGCTCCTACAATGAGCAGTTCTTC
CASSLVSSYNEQFF
>TRBD2|TRBJ2-3|.|TRBV2
TGTGCCAGCAGTGAATGGGCTAGCGGGAGCGCAGATACGCAGTATTTT
CASSEWASGSADTQYF
>.|TRBJ1-1|.|TRBV4-3
TGCGCCAGCAGCCAATGGGAGACGAACACTGAAGCTTTCTTT
CASSQWETNTEAFF
>TRBD1|TRBJ1-1|.|TRBV11-3
TGTGCCAGCAGCCGACAGGGTGACACTGAAGCTTTCTTT
CASSRQGDTEAFF
>.|TRBJ1-4|.|TRBV14
TGTGCCAGCAGCCACCTGGACTCCCGTGGGGAAAAACTGTTTTTT
CASSHLDSRGEKLFF
>.|TRBJ1-2|once|TRBV6-2/TRBV6-3
TGTGCCAGCAGTTACACCTTTTCACCGGGTGGCTACACCTTC
CASSYTFSPGGYTF
>.|TRBJ1-1|.|TRBV4-2
TGTGCCAGCAGCGCCCAGGGCACTGAAGCTTTCTTT
CASSAQGTEAFF
>TRBD1|TRBJ1-2|.|TRBV7-6
TGTGCCAGCAGCTTAGGCGGACAGGGGTTTGGTGGCTACACCTTC
CASSLGGQGFGGYTF
>.|TRBJ2-7|.|TRBV4-1
TGCGCCAGCAGCCAAGATAGGGGGGGCTCGCAATCAAACTACGAGCAGTACTTC
CASSQDRGGSQSNYEQYF
>.|TRBJ1-4|.|TRBV28
TGTGCCAGCAGTTTCCCGGGAGATGATGAAAAACTGTTTTTT
CASSFPGDDEKLFF
>TRBD1|TRBJ1-6|.|TRBV4-1
TGCGCCAGCAGCCAAACCGGGACAGGGGGCAATTCACCCCTCCACTTT
CASSQTGTGGNSPLHF
>.|TRBJ1-2|.|TRBV20-1
TGCAGTGCTAGTGCAATCCCCTATGGCTACACCTTC
CSASAIPYGYTF
>.|TRBJ1-2|.|TRBV23-1
TGCGCCAGCAGTCAATCGGAGGCCGGGGGGCGACGGGGTGGCTACACCTTC
CASSQSEAGGRRGGYTF
>.|TRBJ1-1|.|TRBV4-1
TGCGCCAGCAGCCAAGATTCCAGACAGAACACTGAAGCTTTCTTT
CASSQDSRQNTEAFF